These 23 T cell receptor beta chains share one sample of origin, sequenced in a study of blood T cells in healthy people across ages. Through a sample-barcoded 5' primer and a J-beta primer mix, a second PCR was run for roughly 6 to 11 cycles. MiXCR, run by TCRdb on the 5' RACE reads, gives a single entry per CDR3 protein. The table lists about 1.8 million distinct CDR3 sequences, about 49% of them singletons. The sequencing sample was made of blood. The source of these receptors is a woman in her thirties or forties in good health.

This chain links TRBV6-5 with TRBJ1-5; 8 bases match TRBD1. Trimming took 6 bases from V and 2 from J; bases not matched to a gene: 6. The CDR3 loop spans 15 amino acids. Germline loops: CDR1 MNHEY, CDR2 SVGAGI. CDR3 in DNA: TGTGCCAGCAGCCCGGACAGGGCGGGCAATCAGCCCCAGCATTTT. It is translated as CASSPDRAGNQPQHF.

The chain joins TRBV5-5 to TRBJ2-1; 7 bases align to TRBD1. This CDR3 region has 19 residues. V lost 2 bases, J lost 5 bases, and 19 bases stayed unmatched. Per the germline V gene, CDR1 is SGHKS and CDR2 is YYEKEE (reference sequence). In DNA form, the CDR3 reads TGTGCCAGCAGCTTCACATGGGGAGACAGGGTCAACCCAAACAATGAGCAGTTCTTC. Translated, it gives CASSFTWGDRVNPNNEQFF. Variable domain in full (rest from reference TRBV5-5 and TRBJ2-1): DAGVTQSPTHLIKTRGQQVTLRCSPISGHKSVSWYQQVLGQGPQFIFQYYEKEERGRGNFPDRFSARQFPNYSSELNVNALLLGDSALYLCASSFTWGDRVNPNNEQFFGPGTRLTVL.

This clonotype was counted between two and nine times. CDR3 DNA sequence: TGTGCCAGCAGCACCATAGCGGGGGGCACAGGGGAGACCCAGTACTTC. This gives the protein CASSTIAGGTGETQYF. The gene calls are TRBV7-2 and TRBJ2-5; 10 bases map to TRBD2. Germline V gene sequence: CDR1 SGHTA, CDR2 FQGNSA. V was clipped by 5 bases and J by 5 bases; unmatched bases: 11. The CDR3 sequence is 16 residues long.

There are a few counts of this clonotype. The chain is built from TRBV6-2 or TRBV6-3 and TRBJ2-4, with D perhaps being TRBD1 or TRBD2 (5 bases each). V was pared by 6 bases and J by 0 bases, with 12 bases between. The germline V gene encodes CDR1 MNHEY and CDR2 SVGEGT. The CDR3 runs to 15 residues. In nucleotides, the CDR3 is TGTGCCAGCAGAGATCCCGGGACAGCCAAAAACATTCAGTACTTC. Protein sequence: CASRDPGTAKNIQYF.

This clonotype has just a few counts. The CDR3 loop reads CASSVERWETQYF. The CDR3 coding sequence is TGTGCCAGCAGCGTGGAGAGATGGGAGACCCAGTACTTC. The genes are TRBV11-3 and TRBJ2-5; unclear D gene. Between the trimmed V and J ends, which lost 5 bases and 5 bases, there was a span of 12 bases. The CDR3 has 13 amino acids. Germline V lookup: CDR1 SGHNT, CDR2 YENEEA.

This chain connects TRBV11-1 to TRBJ2-2; D gene ambiguous. The CDR3 spans 16 residues. Germline CDR1 and CDR2: SGHAT and FQDESV (reference sequence). Trimming shortened V by 5 bases and J by 8 bases, and 21 bases separated the two germline ends. CDR3 amino acids: CASSITGSTAQGELFF. The CDR3 nucleotides are TGTGCCAGCAGCATTACCGGGTCTACGGCCCAGGGGGAGCTGTTTTTT.

The V and J genes are TRBV7-9 and TRBJ2-3; 7 nucleotides agree with TRBD1. With 1 base clipped from V and 0 bases from J, the junction kept 7 bases outside the gene matches. Germline V gene sequence: CDR1 SEHNR, CDR2 FQNEAQ (reference sequence). This CDR3 is built from 17 residues. The CDR3: CASSLVKGARSTDTQYF. DNA of the CDR3: TGTGCCAGCAGCTTAGTGAAGGGGGCGAGAAGCACAGATACGCAGTATTTT.

This clonotype showed up just a few times. The chain carries TRBV7-2 and TRBJ2-5, with TRBD1 identical over 7 bases. V lost 5 bases to trimming and J lost 4 bases; unmatched junction nucleotides: 4. This CDR3 is 13 amino acids long. Germline V lookup: CDR1 SGHTA, CDR2 FQGNSA. Here the CDR3 DNA reads TGTGCCAGCAGCGTACAGGGGCCAGAGACCCAGTACTTC. This encodes CASSVQGPETQYF.

Comment on this clonotype: A junction boundary mismatches the germline segment, possibly from a read error. The chain combines TRBV20-1 with TRBJ1-2; D possibly corresponds to TRBD1 (5 bases). The CDR3 runs 13 residues. Per germline, CDR1 DFQATT and CDR2 SNEGSKA (reference sequence). Here the CDR3 reads CSSLGGRDYGYTF. In DNA, the CDR3 is TGCAGTTCCCTGGGGGGTCGGGACTATGGCTACACCTTT.

A word on this clonotype: The junction shows a germline mismatch at one end, possibly a read error. The chain recombines TRBV5-1 with TRBJ2-6; D is uncertain. CDR1 is SGHRS and CDR2 is YFSETQ in the germline V gene. There are 15 residues in the CDR3. Written as DNA, the CDR3 is TGTGCCAGCAGTTCCCCGGTTCCTGGGGCCAACGTCCTGACTTTC. Amino acid sequence: CASSSPVPGANVLTF.

This clonotype was seen many times. The chain joins TRBV28 to TRBJ2-7; D unresolved. Germline CDR1 MDHEN, CDR2 SYDVKM. CDR3 length: 13 residues. V was pared by 2 bases and J by 2 bases, with 7 bases between. The CDR3 DNA follows: TGTGCCAGCAGTTTACTAGGGACCTACGAGCAGTACTTC. Its translation is CASSLLGTYEQYF.

This clonotype was counted only a few times. The rearrangement uses TRBV7-2 and TRBJ2-6; TRBD1 matches at 9 bases. This CDR3 is built from 18 residues. CDR1 and CDR2 (germline): SGHTA, FQGNSA. The V and J ends lost 3 bases and 0 bases, in that order; junction bases with no gene match: 6. The CDR3 coding sequence is TGTGCCAGCAGCTTGAGAGACAGGGGGTCCTCTGGGGCCAACGTCCTGACTTTC. Translating gives CASSLRDRGSSGANVLTF. Together with reference TRBV7-2 and TRBJ2-6, the CDR3 gives the full variable domain: GAGVSQSPSNKVTEKGKDVELRCDPISGHTALYWYRQSLGQGLEFLIYFQGNSAPDKSGLPSDRFSAERTGGSVSTLTIQRTQQEDSAVYLCASSLRDRGSSGANVLTFGAGSRLTVL.

This clonotype was observed a few times. This chain joins TRBV29-1 and TRBJ2-7; D might be TRBD1 (6 bases). The germline V and J ends were trimmed by 2 bases and 2 bases, with 10 bases remaining between them. CDR3 length: 13 amino acids. Germline CDR1 is SQVTM and CDR2 is ANQGSEA. This chain's CDR3 is CSVELQGAYEQYF. CDR3 nucleotides: TGCAGCGTTGAACTACAGGGCGCCTACGAGCAGTACTTC.

This clonotype was counted between two and nine times. This sequence joins TRBV7-2 and TRBJ1-2, with a tentative D call TRBD1 (5 bases). CDR1 is SGHTA and CDR2 is FQGNSA in the germline V gene. The CDR3 is 15 amino acids. V was cut by 0 bases and J by 2 bases, with 10 bases left in between. CDR3 coding DNA: TGTGCCAGCAGCTTAGCGGGACGGAAGAACTATGGCTACACCTTC. Its translation is CASSLAGRKNYGYTF.

This chain links TRBV16 with TRBJ2-1, with TRBD1 as a possible D gene (6 bases). CDR1 KGHSY and CDR2 FQNENV come from the germline V gene. The CDR3 runs to 16 residues. Trimming removed 1 base at V and 7 bases at J, with 17 bases between. CDR3 coding DNA: TGTGCCAGCAGCCAATTTGACAGTTTTAGGGGGAATGAGCAGTTCTTC. Its translation: CASSQFDSFRGNEQFF.

The count of this clonotype is one. The gene calls are TRBV6-5 and TRBJ1-1, with 10 bases aligning to TRBD1. The CDR3 loop spans 15 amino acids. V shed 6 bases and J 3 bases; nucleotides not matched to a gene: 7. Germline CDR1 reads MNHEY; CDR2 reads SVGAGI. This CDR3 is CASRAGGTGDTEAFF. CDR3 DNA: TGTGCCAGCAGAGCCGGCGGGACAGGGGACACTGAAGCTTTCTTT.

The chain employs TRBV4-1 and TRBJ2-5; D possibly uses TRBD1 or TRBD2 (6 bases each). V dropped 0 bases and J dropped 6 bases, with 11 bases sitting between them. Per the germline V gene, CDR1 is MGHRA and CDR2 is YSYEKL. The CDR3 contains 14 residues. CDR3 DNA: TGCGCCAGCAGCCAAGAGGGGGGCGAAAAGACCCAGTACTTC. Translation gives CASSQEGGEKTQYF.

This clonotype was seen a handful of times. The chain is built from TRBV6-5 and TRBJ1-2, with D possibly being TRBD1 (6 bases). Looked up from germline, CDR1 is MNHEY and CDR2 is SVGAGI. Trimming cost V 0 bases and J 4 bases, with 18 bases left between them. The CDR3 contains 17 residues. CDR3: CASSYSPAQGRLYGYTF. The CDR3 DNA reads as TGTGCCAGCAGTTACTCACCGGCTCAGGGGAGGCTCTATGGCTACACCTTC.

This chain links TRBV28 with TRBJ2-3, with TRBD2 matching over 11 bases. V lost 6 bases and J lost 5; bases outside the gene matches: 7. Germline V gives CDR1 MDHEN, CDR2 SYDVKM. This CDR3 is 15 amino acids long. Here the CDR3 reads CASSRELAGEDTQYF. The CDR3, as DNA: TGTGCCAGCAGCCGAGAACTAGCGGGGGAAGATACGCAGTATTTT.

The chain combines TRBV7-9 with TRBJ2-5, with a tentative D call TRBD2 (7 bases). This CDR3 region has 14 residues. Deletions cut 5 bases from V and 4 bases from J, with 14 bases between. Looked up from germline, CDR1 is SEHNR and CDR2 is FQNEAQ (reference sequence). CDR3: CASSQNGGRETQYF. The CDR3 DNA follows: TGTGCCAGCAGCCAAAACGGGGGGCGAGAGACCCAGTACTTC.

The chain couples TRBV5-1 to TRBJ2-1; D call uncertain. The germline V gene has CDR1 SGHRS and CDR2 YFSETQ. This CDR3 is 12 amino acids long. Trimming cost V 3 bases and J 7 bases, with 8 bases left between them. Written as DNA, the CDR3 is TGCGCCAGCAGCTCCCGACGTAATGAGCAGTTCTTC. It encodes CASSSRRNEQFF.

This clonotype came up a few times. The V call is TRBV9, the J call TRBJ1-2; D unresolved. CDR3 length equals 13 residues. Trimming shortened V by 1 base and J by 0 bases, and 4 bases separated the two germline ends. CDR1 and CDR2 (germline): SGDLS, YYNGEE. The CDR3 here is CASSVIPNYGYTF. CDR3 in DNA: TGTGCCAGCAGCGTAATCCCTAACTATGGCTACACCTTC.

The gene calls are TRBV4-2 and TRBJ2-2, with 10 bases matching TRBD1. There are 17 residues in the CDR3. CDR1 LGHNA and CDR2 YNFKEQ come from the germline V gene. The V segment lost 2 bases and the J segment 2 bases; nucleotides outside the gene matches: 5. The CDR3 protein is CASSQPGQGTNTGELFF. CDR3 nucleotide sequence: TGTGCCAGCAGCCAACCGGGACAGGGGACAAACACCGGGGAGCTGTTTTTT.